These 30 T cell receptor beta chains came from one sample sequenced in a study of T-cell reconstitution after alpha-beta-depleted transplantation in children. Preparing the TCRbeta library involved the use of unique molecular identifiers. A single record per CDR3 protein comes from TCRdb applying MiXCR to the PCR reads. The sample carries approximately 510,000 distinct CDR3 sequences, about 18% recorded once. The sample consisted of PBMCs from the stem cell graft donor, taken from the stem cell graft. These receptors were taken from a human donor who donated a stem cell graft to a child with acute lymphoblastic leukemia.

The chain couples TRBV5-1 to TRBJ2-1, with TRBD2 as a possible D gene (6 bases). The CDR3 is 17 residues long. CDR1 and CDR2 (germline): SGHRS, YFSETQ. V was pared by 0 bases and J by 3 bases, with 16 bases between. DNA of the CDR3: TGCGCCAGCAGCTTGGCCAATTATCGCGGGAACTACAATGAGCAGTTCTTC. It encodes CASSLANYRGNYNEQFF.

This clonotype was counted at least ten times. The rearrangement links TRBV24-1 to TRBJ2-1; 8 nucleotides agree with TRBD2. Germline loops: CDR1 KGHDR, CDR2 SFDVKD. Trimming took 3 bases from V and 6 from J; bases not matched to a gene: 6. The CDR3 loop spans 15 amino acids. The CDR3 sequence is CATSDPRLATNEQFF. CDR3 DNA sequence: TGTGCCACCAGTGATCCTCGACTAGCGACCAATGAGCAGTTCTTC.

This clonotype has just a few counts. The chain uses TRBV30 and TRBJ2-1; no clear D. The germline gives CDR1 GTSNPN, CDR2 SVGIG (reference sequence). Trimming shortened V by 3 bases and J by 7 bases, and 7 bases separated the two germline ends. The CDR3 contains 11 residues. The CDR3 coding sequence is TGTGCCTGGAGCCCTGCGAATGAGCAGTTCTTC. Translation: CAWSPANEQFF.

CDR3 sequence reads: CATSRTSGSRNTQYF. CDR3 DNA: TGTGCCACGTCCCGGACTAGCGGGAGTCGGAATACGCAGTATTTT. The chain combines TRBV19 with TRBJ2-3, with TRBD2 identical over 13 bases. J was trimmed by 7 bases and V by 10 bases; bases with no gene match: 11. Germline V CDR1 and CDR2: LNHDA, SQIVND (reference sequence). The length of the CDR3 is 15 residues. Variable domain in full (rest from reference TRBV19 and TRBJ2-3): DGGITQSPKYLFRKEGQNVTLSCEQNLNHDAMYWYRQDPGQGLRLIYYSQIVNDFQKGDIAEGYSVSREKKESFPLTVTSAQKNPTAFYLCATSRTSGSRNTQYFGPGTRLTVL.

In this sample, this clonotype turned up a few times. V usage is TRBV5-1 and J usage is TRBJ2-1, with TRBD2 matching 14 bases. The CDR3 runs to 17 residues. With 3 bases clipped from V and 5 bases from J, the junction kept 7 bases outside the gene matches. Per the germline V gene, CDR1 is SGHRS and CDR2 is YFSETQ. CDR3 in DNA: TGCGCCAGCAGCTCGACTGGGACTAGCGGGAGCAACAATGAGCAGTTCTTC. This sequence encodes CASSSTGTSGSNNEQFF.

The rearrangement links TRBV20-1 to TRBJ1-2; no definite D call. The CDR3 is 13 amino acids. V dropped 5 bases and J dropped 4 bases, with 14 bases sitting between them. In germline, CDR1 is DFQATT, CDR2 SNEGSKA (reference sequence). The CDR3 nucleotides are TGCAGTGCTTCTTTGACTGACTTCTATGGCTACACCTTC. Translating it yields CSASLTDFYGYTF.

This chain links TRBV6-2 or TRBV6-3 with TRBJ2-3, with a possible D match to TRBD2 (6 bases). The CDR3 extends over 15 amino acids. The V and J ends lost 3 bases and 2 bases respectively, with 12 bases between them. From germline, CDR1 is MNHEY and CDR2 SVGEGT. The CDR3, as DNA: TGTGCCAGCAGTTATGGGGCGGGGAACACAGATACGCAGTATTTT. Amino acid sequence: CASSYGAGNTDTQYF.

This clonotype was seen many times. This chain links TRBV12-3 or TRBV12-4 with TRBJ1-4, with D perhaps matching TRBD1 (6 bases). Trimming left V 5 bases short and J 4 bases short, with 11 bases between. The CDR3 is 14 amino acids. This chain's CDR3 is CASSPGQLNEKLFF. CDR3 coding DNA: TGTGCCAGCAGTCCGGGACAACTTAATGAAAAACTGTTTTTT.

This clonotype was observed a few times. The rearrangement links TRBV27 to TRBJ1-2, with no clear D. Germline V gives CDR1 MNHEY, CDR2 SMNVEV (reference sequence). Trimming stripped 9 bases from V and 0 bases from J, with 14 bases between. The CDR3 has 14 amino acids. CDR3 in DNA: TGTGCCAGTACGGAGCTGTGGTCTAACTATGGCTACACCTTC. This sequence encodes CASTELWSNYGYTF.

This clonotype was seen a handful of times. This rearrangement joins TRBV7-8 to TRBJ2-2; TRBD1 agrees at 9 bases. The CDR3 totals 16 residues. CDR1 and CDR2 from the germline V gene are SGHVS and FQNEAQ. The V segment lost 4 bases and the J segment 2 bases; nucleotides outside the gene matches: 5. The CDR3 coding sequence is TGTGCCAGCAGCTCTAACAGGGGGCCAAACACCGGGGAGCTGTTTTTT. Protein product: CASSSNRGPNTGELFF.

This clonotype turned up a few times. CDR3 coding DNA: TGTGCCAGCAGCTTGGAGTTGCGGGAGGGCGATGAGCAGTTCTTC. The encoded protein is CASSLELREGDEQFF. The chain has TRBV5-6 and TRBJ2-1, with 9 positions matching TRBD2. Germline V lookup: CDR1 SGHDT, CDR2 YYEEEE. There are 15 residues in the CDR3. V gave up 0 bases and J gave up 8 bases; unmatched junction bases: 6.

Only a few counts were recorded for this clonotype. This sequence joins TRBV7-2 and TRBJ2-1, with no clear D. The length of the CDR3 is 14 residues. Germline V CDR1 and CDR2: SGHTA, FQGNSA. V was cut by 3 bases and J by 2 bases, with 8 bases left in between. CDR3 sequence: CASSFLGTYNEQFF. The CDR3 DNA reads TGTGCCAGCAGCTTTTTAGGGACCTACAATGAGCAGTTCTTC.

This chain connects TRBV29-1 to TRBJ1-1; possibly TRBD1 for D (6 bases). The V end was cut by 6 bases, the J end by 6 bases, with 14 bases between. This CDR3 is 12 amino acids long. Per germline, CDR1 SQVTM and CDR2 ANQGSEA. DNA of the CDR3: TGCAGCGTCGAAACGGACAGCCCTGAAGCTTTCTTT. Amino acids: CSVETDSPEAFF.

The gene calls are TRBV19 and TRBJ2-7, with 8 positions matching TRBD2. CDR3 length equals 14 residues. V lost 6 bases and J lost 4; bases outside the gene matches: 8. Germline V gives CDR1 LNHDA, CDR2 SQIVND (reference sequence). The CDR3 DNA is TGTGCCAGTAGCCCTACCCCGGGAGGGTACGAGCAGTACTTC. Translation: CASSPTPGGYEQYF.

This clonotype was counted a few times. The chain employs TRBV5-1 and TRBJ2-3; D could derive from TRBD1 or TRBD2 (5 bases each). The V and J ends lost 5 bases and 1 base respectively, with 14 bases between them. Germline loops: CDR1 SGHRS, CDR2 YFSETQ. The CDR3 totals 15 residues. The CDR3 DNA follows: TGCGCCAGCAGAGAGATGAGGGACGGCACAGATACGCAGTATTTT. Residues: CASREMRDGTDTQYF.

CDR3 DNA: TGCGCCAGCAGCCAAGATAGCCTGGGATTAACGGGTCAGCCCCAGCATTTT. Its translation: CASSQDSLGLTGQPQHF. The chain links TRBV4-1 to TRBJ1-5; D remains ambiguous. V was cut by 0 bases and J by 6 bases, with 18 bases left in between. The germline V gene has CDR1 MGHRA and CDR2 YSYEKL. The CDR3 is 17 amino acids.

This clonotype was counted a few times. V gene TRBV29-1 combines with J gene TRBJ1-1, with D uncertain. Germline V gene data show CDR1 as SQVTM and CDR2 as ANQGSEA. The V gene lost 5 bases and the J gene lost 1 base, with 11 bases spanning the gap. This CDR3 region has 13 residues. Here the CDR3 DNA reads TGCAGCGTTACGACGACTAAGAACACTGAAGCTTTCTTT. It specifies CSVTTTKNTEAFF.

This clonotype appeared a few times. The V and J genes are TRBV24-1 and TRBJ1-6; 7 nucleotides line up with TRBD1. Germline V CDR1 and CDR2: KGHDR, SFDVKD. J lost 5 bases, V lost 11 bases, and 5 bases had no gene match. The CDR3 runs to 13 residues. As DNA, the CDR3 is TGTGCCAGCGGGGACAGCGATAATTCACCCCTCCACTTT. Its protein is CASGDSDNSPLHF.

The chain has TRBV20-1 and TRBJ1-5; 8 nucleotides match TRBD1. Germline CDR1 DFQATT, CDR2 SNEGSKA (reference sequence). J lost 2 bases, V lost 6 bases, and 6 bases had no gene match. CDR3 length: 14 residues. The CDR3 spells CSAAGGFGNQPQHF. The DNA for the CDR3 is TGCAGTGCCGCAGGGGGCTTTGGCAATCAGCCCCAGCATTTT.

This clonotype has ten or more counts. The J gene is TRBJ1-5, the V gene TRBV3-1; D remains ambiguous. V lost 3 bases and J 0 bases, leaving 6 bases between the germline ends. The CDR3 totals 14 residues. Germline V gene data show CDR1 as LGHDT and CDR2 as YNNKEL (reference sequence). The CDR3 sequence is CASSQDYSNQPQHF. CDR3 coding DNA: TGTGCCAGCAGCCAGGACTATAGCAATCAGCCCCAGCATTTT.

The V call is TRBV12-3 or TRBV12-4, the J call TRBJ1-3; maybe TRBD1 (5 bases). V gave up 0 bases and J gave up 16 bases, with 22 bases separating them. This CDR3 has 15 residues. This CDR3 is CASSLAGGGPISWYF. CDR3 DNA: TGTGCCAGCAGTTTAGCTGGGGGTGGACCGATTAGTTGGTATTTT.

This clonotype showed up just a few times. The gene calls are TRBV4-2 and TRBJ2-1, with TRBD2 matching 8 bases. CDR1 and CDR2 (germline): LGHNA, YNFKEQ. J gave up 12 bases and V 3 bases, and 1 base lay outside the gene matches. The CDR3 runs to 11 residues. The CDR3 coding sequence is TGTGCCAGCAGCCACACTAGCGGGCAGTTCTTC. Translation gives CASSHTSGQFF.

The CDR3 coding sequence is TGCGCCAGCAGCCACCGGGACAGGGGGCCCGGGGCCAACGTCCTGACTTTC. It is translated as CASSHRDRGPGANVLTF. The V call is TRBV5-1, the J call TRBJ2-6; 12 bases are shared with TRBD1. CDR1 is SGHRS, CDR2 YFSETQ, per germline. The junction had 6 bases not matched to a gene; V was cut back by 4 bases and J by 4 bases. This CDR3 comprises 17 residues.

This clonotype was counted between two and nine times. V usage is TRBV11-2 and J usage is TRBJ2-5; 10 bases fit TRBD1. This CDR3 contains 14 residues. Germline V CDR1 and CDR2: SGHAT, FQNNGV. The J segment lost 4 bases and the V segment lost 5 bases, leaving 4 bases of the junction unmatched. The CDR3 bases are TGTGCCAGCAGCCAAGGACAGGGGGTAGAGACCCAGTACTTC. Its translation: CASSQGQGVETQYF.

The rearrangement links TRBV9 to TRBJ2-3; D might be TRBD2 (5 bases). The ends were cut back, 0 bases at V and 4 bases at J, with 9 bases in the middle. CDR1 and CDR2 (germline): SGDLS, YYNGEE. This CDR3 contains 14 residues. The CDR3 loop is CASSVAGFPDTQYF. The CDR3 region has the DNA TGTGCCAGCAGCGTAGCGGGGTTTCCAGATACGCAGTATTTT.

The chain links TRBV27 to TRBJ2-5; the D gene is possibly TRBD2 (6 bases). The CDR3 is 15 residues long. Trimming removed 5 bases at V and 5 bases at J, with 18 bases between. Germline V gives CDR1 MNHEY, CDR2 SMNVEV (reference sequence). The CDR3 protein is CASSLTWEDVETQYF. The CDR3 DNA reads as TGTGCCAGCAGTCTGACTTGGGAGGACGTGGAGACCCAGTACTTC.

The sample holds a few counts of this clonotype. J is TRBJ2-1 and V is TRBV10-3, with a possible D match to TRBD1 (5 bases). The CDR3 is 13 residues long. Germline lookup yields CDR1 ENHRY and CDR2 SYGVKD. Between the trimmed V and J ends, which lost 11 bases and 2 bases, there was a span of 13 bases. As DNA, the CDR3 is TGTGCCGTCCACTCGGACACCTACAATGAGCAGTTCTTC. Protein sequence: CAVHSDTYNEQFF.

In this sample, this clonotype turned up a few times. The chain recombines TRBV5-1 with TRBJ2-1; the D gene is possibly TRBD2 (6 bases). The V and J ends lost 5 bases and 1 base respectively, with 7 bases between them. The CDR3 length is 13 residues. Germline V lookup: CDR1 SGHRS, CDR2 YFSETQ. CDR3 in DNA: TGCGCCAGCAGGCGGGAATCCTACAATGAGCAGTTCTTC. Encoded protein: CASRRESYNEQFF.

This chain connects TRBV20-1 to TRBJ2-1; 8 nucleotides agree with TRBD1. The CDR3 contains 14 residues. Germline V CDR1 and CDR2: DFQATT, SNEGSKA (reference sequence). J was trimmed by 3 bases and V by 6 bases; bases with no gene match: 7. The CDR3 DNA reads as TGCAGTGCCCAAGACAGGGGAAACTACAATGAGCAGTTCTTC. Translated, it gives CSAQDRGNYNEQFF.

As regards this clonotype: At one boundary the junction diverges from the germline segment, which might be a read error. The chain joins TRBV2 to TRBJ1-2; 7 nucleotides align to TRBD1. Germline V lookup: CDR1 SNHLY, CDR2 FYNNEI. CDR3 length: 14 residues. The CDR3 protein is CASREDRVLGGYTF. CDR3 DNA sequence: TGTGCCAGCAGGGAAGACAGGGTGCTCGGTGGCTACACCTTC.